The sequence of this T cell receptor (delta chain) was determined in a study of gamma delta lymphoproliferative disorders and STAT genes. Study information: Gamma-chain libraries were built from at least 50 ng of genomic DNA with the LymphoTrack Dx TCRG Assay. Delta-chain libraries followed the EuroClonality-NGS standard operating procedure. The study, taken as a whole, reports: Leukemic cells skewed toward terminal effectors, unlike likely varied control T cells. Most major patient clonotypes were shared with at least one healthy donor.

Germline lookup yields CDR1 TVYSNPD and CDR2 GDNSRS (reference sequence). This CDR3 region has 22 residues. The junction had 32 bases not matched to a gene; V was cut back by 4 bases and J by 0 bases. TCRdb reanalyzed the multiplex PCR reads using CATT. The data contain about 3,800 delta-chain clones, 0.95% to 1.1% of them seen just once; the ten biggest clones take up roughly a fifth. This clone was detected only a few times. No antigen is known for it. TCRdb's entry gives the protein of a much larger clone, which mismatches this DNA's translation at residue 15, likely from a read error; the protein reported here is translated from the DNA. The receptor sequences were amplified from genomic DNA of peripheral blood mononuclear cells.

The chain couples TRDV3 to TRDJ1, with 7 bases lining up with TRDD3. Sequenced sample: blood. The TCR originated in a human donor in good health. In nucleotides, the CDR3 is TGTGCCTCTATAGGGTCCCTACGTCGCTCGAGGGGGATCTATCCGTACACCGATAAACTCATCTTT. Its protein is CASIGSLRRSRGIYPYTDKLIF. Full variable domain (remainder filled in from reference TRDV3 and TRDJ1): CDKVTQSSPDQTVASGSEVVLLCTYDTVYSNPDLFWYRIRPDYSFQFVFYGDNSRSEGADFTQGRFSVKHILTQKAFHLVISPVRTEDSATYYCASIGSLRRSRGIYPYTDKLIFGKGTRVTVEP.